This T cell receptor (beta chain) was documented in a study of cytomegalovirus exposure and HLA in healthy donors. The study's findings and limits: Cytomegalovirus status was reportedly diagnosed by the classifier with high sensitivity and specificity. In a later analysis, DRB1 alleles had the most associated TCRs; HLA-C alleles the fewest.

This clone was counted a single time. Its antigen is still unknown. PCR involved 60 Vbeta and 13 Jbeta primers. The protocol was immunoSEQ multiplex PCR, while the TCRdb copy is restricted to in-frame clones and leaves out a portion. The table lists just over 150,000 clones, 78% of them singletons. CDR1 is SGHTA and CDR2 is FQGNSA in the germline V gene. The length of the CDR3 is 17 residues. The trim removed 3 bases at V and 7 bases at J, leaving 12 bases unmatched. The V call is TRBV7-2, the J call TRBJ2-5, with 12 bases matching TRBD2. The receptor was derived from a woman aged 40 to 50 in good health and CMV-seronegative. The material sequenced was PBMCs. The CDR3 bases are TGTGCCAGCAGCTTCGCGACTAGCGGGGGCGCTGACCGGACCCAGTACTTC. Residues: CASSFATSGGADRTQYF.